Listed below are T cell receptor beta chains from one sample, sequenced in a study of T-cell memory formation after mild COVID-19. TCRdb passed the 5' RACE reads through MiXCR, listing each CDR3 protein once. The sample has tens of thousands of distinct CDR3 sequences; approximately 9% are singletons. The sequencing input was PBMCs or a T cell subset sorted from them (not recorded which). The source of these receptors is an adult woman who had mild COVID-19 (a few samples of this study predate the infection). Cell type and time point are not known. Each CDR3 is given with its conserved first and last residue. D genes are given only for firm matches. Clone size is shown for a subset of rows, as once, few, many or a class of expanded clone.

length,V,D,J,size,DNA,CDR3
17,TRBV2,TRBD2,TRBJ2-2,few,TGTGCCAGCAGTCCCGGACTAGCGGGAGGGCCGGAGGGGGAGCTGTTTTTT,CASSPGLAGGPEGELFF
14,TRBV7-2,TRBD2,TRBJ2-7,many,TGTGCCAGCACCCTGGGGGGCGGGAGGGCCAGGCAGTACTTC,CASTLGGGRARQYF
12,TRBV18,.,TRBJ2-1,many,TGTGCCAGCTCACCCCAGGATAAGGAGCAGTTCTTC,CASSPQDKEQFF
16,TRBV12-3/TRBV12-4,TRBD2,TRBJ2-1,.,TGTGCCAGCAGTGGGCTGCGGAGCGGGAGCTACAATGAGCAGTTCTTC,CASSGLRSGSYNEQFF
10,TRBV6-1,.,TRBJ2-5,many,TGTGCCAGCAGATTAGAGACCCAGTACTTC,CASRLETQYF
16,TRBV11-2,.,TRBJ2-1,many,TGTGCCAGCAGCTTCGCGGGACATAGGATATACAATGAGCAGTTCTTC,CASSFAGHRIYNEQFF
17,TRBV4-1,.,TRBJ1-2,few,TGCGCCAGCAGCCAAATCCGACTCCGGGACCGGGCCTATGGCTACACCTTC,CASSQIRLRDRAYGYTF
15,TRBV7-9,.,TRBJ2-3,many,TGTGCCAGCAGACCTTGGACTCACCGCACAGATACGCAGTATTTT,CASRPWTHRTDTQYF
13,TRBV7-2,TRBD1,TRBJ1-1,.,TGTGCCAGCAGCTTAGTAGGGACAGGGGGAGCTTTCTTT,CASSLVGTGGAFF
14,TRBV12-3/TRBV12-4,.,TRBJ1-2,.,TGTGCCAGCAGTTTAGGTGGACAGTCCTATGGCTACACCTTC,CASSLGGQSYGYTF
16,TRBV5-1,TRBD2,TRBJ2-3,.,TGCGCCAGCAGCTTCACTAGCGGGGGGGCCTCAGATACGCAGTATTTT,CASSFTSGGASDTQYF
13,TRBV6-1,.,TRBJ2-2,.,TGTGCCAGCAGTGACAGATACACCGGGGAGCTGTTTTTT,CASSDRYTGELFF
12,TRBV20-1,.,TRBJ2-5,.,TGCAGTGCTAGTGACAGGAGGGAGACCCAGTACTTC,CSASDRRETQYF
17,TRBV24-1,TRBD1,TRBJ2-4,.,TGTGCCACCAGTGATTTAGTCAGGGGGAGAACCAAAAACATTCAGTACTTC,CATSDLVRGRTKNIQYF
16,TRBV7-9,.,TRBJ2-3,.,TGTGCCAGCAGCTTGTCCTATCGCGGGGTGGGAGATACGCAGTATTTT,CASSLSYRGVGDTQYF
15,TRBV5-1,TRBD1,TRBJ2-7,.,TGCGCCAGCAGCCAAGGACAGGGGATCTTTTACGAGCAGTACTTC,CASSQGQGIFYEQYF
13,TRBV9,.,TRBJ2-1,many,TGTGCCAGCAGCACAGGGACCACTCTTGAGCAGTTCTTC,CASSTGTTLEQFF
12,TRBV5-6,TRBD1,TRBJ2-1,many,TGTGCCAGCAGCCCGGGACAGTTTGAGCAGTTCTTC,CASSPGQFEQFF
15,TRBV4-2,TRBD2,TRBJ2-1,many,TGTGCCAGCAGCCAAGATAGCGGGGGGGCAAATGAGCAGTTCTTC,CASSQDSGGANEQFF
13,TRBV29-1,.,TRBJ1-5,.,TGCAGCGTTGCCTCCGATATGAGACAGCCCCAGCATTTT,CSVASDMRQPQHF
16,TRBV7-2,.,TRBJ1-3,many,TGTGCCAGCAGCTTGGACGGAGGGTTCTCTGGAAACACCATATATTTT,CASSLDGGFSGNTIYF
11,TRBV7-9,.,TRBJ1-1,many,TGTGCCAGCAGCTTAACGAGGGAAGCTTTCTTT,CASSLTREAFF
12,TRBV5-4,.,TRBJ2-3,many,TGTGCCAGCAGCCCTAGCACAGATACGCAGTATTTT,CASSPSTDTQYF
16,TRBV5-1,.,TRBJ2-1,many,TGCGCCAGCAGCCCGGTGGCGAGCGGGCGAAACAATGAGCAGTTCTTC,CASSPVASGRNNEQFF
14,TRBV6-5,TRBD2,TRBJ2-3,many,TGTGCCAGCAGTTATAGCGGGAGCACAGATACGCAGTATTTT,CASSYSGSTDTQYF
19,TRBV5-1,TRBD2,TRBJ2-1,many,TGCGCCAGCAGCTCCGGGACTAGCGGGAACCCCCGACTTGGTAGTGAGCAGTTCTTC,CASSSGTSGNPRLGSEQFF
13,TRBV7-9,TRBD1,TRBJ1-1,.,TGTGCCAGCAGCTTCGCGGGACAGTTTGAAGCTTTCTTT,CASSFAGQFEAFF
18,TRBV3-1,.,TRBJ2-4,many,TGTGCCAGCAGCCAGTGGTACGGGGAGCGTTTAGCCAAAAACATTCAGTACTTC,CASSQWYGERLAKNIQYF
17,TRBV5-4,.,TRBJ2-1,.,TGTGCCAGCAGCGATCGAGGCCGGCCAACCCTTTACAATGAGCAGTTCTTC,CASSDRGRPTLYNEQFF
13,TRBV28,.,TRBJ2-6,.,TGTGCCAGCAGTTCTGCAGGGGCCAACGTCCTGACTTTC,CASSSAGANVLTF
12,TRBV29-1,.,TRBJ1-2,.,TGCAGCGCTAGGGGGGACTACTATGGCTACACCTTC,CSARGDYYGYTF
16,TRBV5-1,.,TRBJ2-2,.,TGCGCCAGCAGCTTGCTGGGGGAACGGAACACCGGGGAGCTGTTTTTT,CASSLLGERNTGELFF
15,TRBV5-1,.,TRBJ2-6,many,TGCGCCAGCAGCTTGGCGTATTCTGGGGCCAACGTCCTGACTTTC,CASSLAYSGANVLTF
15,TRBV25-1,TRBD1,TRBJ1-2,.,TGTGCCAGCAGCGAACCAGGACAGGGGAACTATGGCTACACCTTC,CASSEPGQGNYGYTF
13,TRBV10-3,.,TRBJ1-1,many,TGTGCCATCGCTTTTGAACCGAACACTGAAGCTTTCTTT,CAIAFEPNTEAFF
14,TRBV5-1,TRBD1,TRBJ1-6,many,TGCGCCAGCAGCTTGGACAGGGGGCATTCACCCCTCCACTTT,CASSLDRGHSPLHF
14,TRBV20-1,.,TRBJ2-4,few,TGCAGTGCTAGAGATCGAGTAGCCAAAAACATTCAGTACTTC,CSARDRVAKNIQYF
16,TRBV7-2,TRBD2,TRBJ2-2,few,TGTGCCAGCAGCACTCTAGCGGGAGGGACGAACGGGGAGCTGTTTTTT,CASSTLAGGTNGELFF
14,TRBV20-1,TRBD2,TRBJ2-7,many,TGCAGTGCTGGGACTAGCGGGAGTCGGTACGAGCAGTACTTC,CSAGTSGSRYEQYF
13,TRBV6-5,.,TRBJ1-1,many,TGTGCCAGCAGAGGGACATTGAACACTGAAGCTTTCTTT,CASRGTLNTEAFF
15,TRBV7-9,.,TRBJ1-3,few,TGTGCCAGCAGCTTCAGGGAGAGAGGTGGAAACACCATATATTTT,CASSFRERGGNTIYF
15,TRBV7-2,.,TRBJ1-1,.,TGTGCCAGCAGCCCCTCGACAGAGTTGAACACTGAAGCTTTCTTT,CASSPSTELNTEAFF
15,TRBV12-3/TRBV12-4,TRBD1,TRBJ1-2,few,TGTGCCAGCAGTCTCCACGGACAGGGAAGCTATGGCTACACCTTC,CASSLHGQGSYGYTF
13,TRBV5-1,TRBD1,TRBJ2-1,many,TGCGCCAGCAGGCGGACAGGGGTCGATGAGCAGTTCTTC,CASRRTGVDEQFF
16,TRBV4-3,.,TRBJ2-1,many,TGCGCCAGCAGAACACGGTTAGGGGCCCTAGACAATGAGCAGTTCTTC,CASRTRLGALDNEQFF
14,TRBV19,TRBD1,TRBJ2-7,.,TGTGCCAGTAGTGTTGGACAGGGGAGGTACGAGCATTACTTC,CASSVGQGRYEHYF
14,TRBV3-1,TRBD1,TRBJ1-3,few,TGTGCCAGCAGCCATGGGGACAGGGGAAACACCATATATTTT,CASSHGDRGNTIYF
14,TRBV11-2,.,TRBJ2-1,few,TGTGCCAGCAGCTTAGAGCCCCAGGGTGGAGGGCAGTTCTTC,CASSLEPQGGGQFF
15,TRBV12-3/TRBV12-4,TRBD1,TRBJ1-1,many,TGTGCCAGCAGGCGACAGGGGTCGTCGGTCACTGAAGCTTTCTTT,CASRRQGSSVTEAFF
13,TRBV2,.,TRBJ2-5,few,TGTGCCAGCATTCACAGGGCCTGGGGGCCCCAGTACTTC,CASIHRAWGPQYF